The clone carrying this T cell receptor (beta chain) was detected a few times. Combining a sample-barcoded 5' primer with a J-beta primer mix, a second PCR ran for roughly 7 to 12 cycles. TCRdb redid the calling of the 5' RACE reads with MiXCR, one entry per CDR3 protein. The sample lists about 1.6 million distinct CDR3 sequences, about 31% occurring once. The data originate from a study of blood T cells in healthy people across ages. The CDR3 consists of 12 residues. Germline CDR1 is MGHDK and CDR2 is SYGVNS. V was clipped by 6 bases and J by 15 bases; unmatched bases: 7. The V gene is TRBV25-1, the J gene TRBJ2-1, with TRBD2 matching over 11 bases. Material: blood. The TCR originated in a young woman in good health. CDR3 sequence: CASSPTSGRRFF. CDR3 nucleotide sequence: TGTGCCAGCAGCCCAACTAGCGGGAGACGGTTCTTC. The entire variable domain, with the rest obtained from reference TRBV25-1 and TRBJ2-1, is as follows: EADIYQTPRYLVIGTGKKITLECSQTMGHDKMYWYQQDPGMELHLIHYSYGVNSTEKGDLSSESTVSRIRTEHFPLTLESARPSHTSQYLCASSPTSGRRFFGPGTRLTVL.